One sample yielded the 14 T cell receptor beta chains listed below, sequenced in a study of T cells in Graves' hyperthyroidism and ophthalmopathy. The source material, RNA transcripts, was used to amplify TCR beta CDR3 regions. The study used the HTBI primer set for a first-round RT-PCR of the TCR CDR3. TCRdb reanalysed the multiplex PCR reads using MiXCR and keeps one entry per CDR3 protein. The sample carries 300,000 to 400,000 distinct CDR3 sequences, roughly an eighth recorded once. The sample was blood. These receptors were taken from a woman aged 18-29 years with Graves' hyperthyroidism.

The table lists this clonotype with many counts. The chain joins TRBV15 to TRBJ1-1; no firm D call. Trimming took 0 bases from V and 2 from J, leaving 13 bases between them. This CDR3 region has 16 residues. Germline assignment: CDR1 LNHNV and CDR2 YYDKDF (reference sequence). CDR3 in DNA: TGTGCCACCAGCAGAGAGTCACCTCAAATCAACACTGAAGCTTTCTTT. This encodes CATSRESPQINTEAFF.

The chain links TRBV6-2 or TRBV6-3 to TRBJ2-3; D is unclear. Germline lookup yields CDR1 MNHEY and CDR2 SVGEGT. Trimming shortened V by 6 bases and J by 2 bases, and 12 bases separated the two germline ends. The CDR3 has 14 amino acids. The CDR3 sequence is CASRRFVITDTQYF. Here the CDR3 DNA reads TGTGCCAGCAGAAGATTTGTTATCACAGATACGCAGTATTTT.

There are a few counts of this clonotype. The chain combines TRBV20-1 with TRBJ1-5, with D unresolved. Trimming pared 5 bases from V and 0 bases from J, leaving 8 bases between. The CDR3 has 13 residues. The germline gives CDR1 DFQATT, CDR2 SNEGSKA (reference sequence). In nucleotides, the CDR3 is TGCAGTGCTGGGAAGCATAGCAATCAGCCCCAGCATTTT. Amino acids: CSAGKHSNQPQHF.

This clonotype has ten or more counts. V gene TRBV4-1 combines with J gene TRBJ1-5; D not resolved. Trimming took off 4 bases at V and 5 bases at J, with 9 bases between the two ends. CDR1 is MGHRA and CDR2 is YSYEKL in the germline V gene. CDR3 size: 13 residues. The CDR3 region is CASSLQWDQPQHF. Here the CDR3 DNA reads TGCGCCAGCAGCCTCCAGTGGGATCAGCCCCAGCATTTT.

This clonotype came up many times. The CDR3 sequence is CATRGRSVGSAQYF. The CDR3 DNA reads as TGTGCCACCCGGGGACGCTCGGTTGGGAGCGCCCAGTACTTC. This chain connects TRBV24-1 to TRBJ2-5; the D call may be TRBD1 or TRBD2 (5 bases each). Germline V gene lookup returns CDR1 KGHDR and CDR2 SFDVKD. The V gene lost 9 bases and the J gene lost 9 bases, with 22 bases spanning the gap. The CDR3 has 14 residues.

The chain recombines TRBV2 with TRBJ2-7; 8 nucleotides agree with TRBD1. Germline values: CDR1 SNHLY, CDR2 FYNNEI. This CDR3 has 15 residues. Trimming at V came to 1 base and at J to 2 bases, leaving 4 bases not matched to a gene. For the CDR3, the DNA is TGTGCCAGCAGTGAAGGGACAGGGATCACCTACGAGCAGTACTTC. Amino acid sequence: CASSEGTGITYEQYF.

This clonotype came up many times. The rearrangement uses TRBV12-3 or TRBV12-4 and TRBJ2-3; possibly TRBD1 or TRBD2 for D (5 bases each). V dropped 5 bases and J dropped 0 bases, with 12 bases sitting between them. The CDR3 extends over 15 amino acids. CDR3 nucleotide sequence: TGTGCCAGCAGTGGGGACGGCAGAAGCACAGATACGCAGTATTTT. Amino acid sequence: CASSGDGRSTDTQYF.

There are many counts of this clonotype. The J gene is TRBJ2-1, the V gene TRBV28; 7 nucleotides align to TRBD2. Germline CDR1 is MDHEN and CDR2 is SYDVKM. The CDR3 extends over 16 amino acids. With 5 bases clipped from V and 8 bases from J, the junction kept 15 bases outside the gene matches. CDR3 nucleotides: TGTGCCAGCAGTGTTCAGGGCTCGGGAGGTGTCCATGAGCAGTTCTTC. This encodes CASSVQGSGGVHEQFF.

The table lists this clonotype with many counts. As DNA, the CDR3 is TGCGCCAGCAGCTTGTGGCAGAGCACAGATACGCAGTATTTT. This translates into CASSLWQSTDTQYF. This chain links TRBV5-1 with TRBJ2-3; no firm D call. Germline V gene sequence: CDR1 SGHRS, CDR2 YFSETQ. V lost 1 base and J 0 bases, leaving 6 bases between the germline ends. The CDR3 runs to 14 residues.

This chain links TRBV19 with TRBJ2-1; 7 bases agree with TRBD2. The V gene end was trimmed by 6 bases and the J gene end by 4 bases; junction bases not matched to a gene: 6. Per germline, CDR1 LNHDA and CDR2 SQIVND (reference sequence). The CDR3 contains 14 residues. CDR3 in DNA: TGTGCCAGTAGCACTAGCGAGCAATACAATGAGCAGTTCTTC. Amino acids: CASSTSEQYNEQFF.

Only a few counts were recorded for this clonotype. Here the CDR3 reads CASSSLLALGEQYF. The DNA for the CDR3 is TGTGCCAGCAGTTCCCTACTAGCCCTCGGCGAGCAGTACTTC. This chain joins TRBV27 and TRBJ2-7, with a tentative D call TRBD2 (6 bases). V lost 4 bases, J lost 6 bases, and 16 bases lay in between. CDR1 is MNHEY, CDR2 SMNVEV, per germline (reference sequence). The CDR3 is 14 residues long.

At least ten counts were recorded for this clonotype. This sequence joins TRBV3-1 and TRBJ2-1; D possibly corresponds to TRBD2 (5 bases). This CDR3 is 14 amino acids long. Germline CDR1 and CDR2: LGHDT and YNNKEL (reference sequence). Trimming shortened V by 4 bases and J by 7 bases, and 14 bases separated the two germline ends. CDR3 in DNA: TGTGCCAGCAGCCTTACCCCGGGATCGAATGAGCAGTTCTTC. It translates to CASSLTPGSNEQFF.

This clonotype was counted between two and nine times. The V gene is TRBV10-2, the J gene TRBJ2-7, with D perhaps matching TRBD2 (6 bases). V lost 8 bases and J lost 5, with 19 bases in between. This CDR3 is built from 14 residues. Germline values: CDR1 WSHSY, CDR2 SAAADI. The CDR3 spells CASGTGLFGNEQYF. The CDR3 DNA reads TGCGCCAGCGGCACTGGACTATTTGGGAACGAGCAGTACTTC.

This clonotype was recorded at least ten times. The chain combines TRBV24-1 with TRBJ2-5; D is undetermined. The germline CDR1 and CDR2 sequences are KGHDR and SFDVKD. The CDR3 totals 13 residues. V dropped 5 bases and J dropped 2 bases, with 8 bases sitting between them. The CDR3 DNA is TGTGCCACCAGTGGACCTCTTCAAGAGACCCAGTACTTC. Translated, it gives CATSGPLQETQYF.